This T cell receptor (beta chain) was sequenced for a study of T cells in Graves' hyperthyroidism and ophthalmopathy. About this clonotype itself: As yet, its antigen is unknown.

Amplified regions were TCR beta CDR3 sequences from RNA transcripts. The TCR CDR3 first-round RT-PCR relied on the HTBI primer set. One entry per CDR3 protein, called by TCRdb with MiXCR from the multiplex PCR reads. The table records approximately 600,000 distinct CDR3 sequences, about 14% of them present only once. Whole-study findings and limits: Most clonotypes expanded in the thyroid (above 0.001) were also present in blood. Ophthalmopathy could be told apart from stable hyperthyroidism with a 13 V-J model.

Germline CDR1 reads DFQATT; CDR2 reads SNEGSKA (reference sequence). J was trimmed by 5 bases and V by 6 bases; bases with no gene match: 10. The CDR3 loop spans 14 amino acids. Input material: blood. The V and J genes are TRBV20-1 and TRBJ2-5; 9 nucleotides match TRBD1. The clonotype originates from a woman between 18 and 30 years old with Graves' ophthalmopathy. The CDR3 bases are TGCAGTGCCCATGGGACAGGGCGGTGGGAGACCCAGTACTTC. It is translated as CSAHGTGRWETQYF.